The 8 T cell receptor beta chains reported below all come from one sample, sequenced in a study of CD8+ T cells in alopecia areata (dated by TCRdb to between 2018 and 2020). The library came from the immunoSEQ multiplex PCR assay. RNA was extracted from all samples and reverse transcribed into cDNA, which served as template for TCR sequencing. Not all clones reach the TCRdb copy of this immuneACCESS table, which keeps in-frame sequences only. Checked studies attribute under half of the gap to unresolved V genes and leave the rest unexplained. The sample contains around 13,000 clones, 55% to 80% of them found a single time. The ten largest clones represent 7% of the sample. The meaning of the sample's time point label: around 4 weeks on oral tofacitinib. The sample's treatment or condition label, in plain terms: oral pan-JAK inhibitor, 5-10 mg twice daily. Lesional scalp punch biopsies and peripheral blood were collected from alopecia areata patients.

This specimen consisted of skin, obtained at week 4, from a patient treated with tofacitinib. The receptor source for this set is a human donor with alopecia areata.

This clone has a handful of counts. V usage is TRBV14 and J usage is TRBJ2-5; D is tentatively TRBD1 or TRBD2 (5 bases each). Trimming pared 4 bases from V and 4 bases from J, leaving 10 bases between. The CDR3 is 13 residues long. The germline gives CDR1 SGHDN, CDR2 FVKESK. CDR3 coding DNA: TGTGCCAGCAGCCCCCTTGGGGGAGAGACCCAGTACTTC. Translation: CASSPLGGETQYF.

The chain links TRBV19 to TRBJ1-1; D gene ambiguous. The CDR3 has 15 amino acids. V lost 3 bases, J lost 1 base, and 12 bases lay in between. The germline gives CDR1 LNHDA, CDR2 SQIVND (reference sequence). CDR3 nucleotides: TGTGCCAGTAGTATGACCCCGAACGGGAACACTGAAGCTTTCTTT. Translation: CASSMTPNGNTEAFF. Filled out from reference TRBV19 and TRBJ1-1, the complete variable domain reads DGGITQSPKYLFRKEGQNVTLSCEQNLNHDAMYWYRQDPGQGLRLIYYSQIVNDFQKGDIAEGYSVSREKKESFPLTVTSAQKNPTAFYLCASSMTPNGNTEAFFGQGTRLTVV.

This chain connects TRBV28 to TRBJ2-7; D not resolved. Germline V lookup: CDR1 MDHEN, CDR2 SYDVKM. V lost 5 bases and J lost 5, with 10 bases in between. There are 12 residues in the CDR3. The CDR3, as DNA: TGTGCCAGCAGTATAGTAGTGGACGAGCAGTACTTC. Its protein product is CASSIVVDEQYF.

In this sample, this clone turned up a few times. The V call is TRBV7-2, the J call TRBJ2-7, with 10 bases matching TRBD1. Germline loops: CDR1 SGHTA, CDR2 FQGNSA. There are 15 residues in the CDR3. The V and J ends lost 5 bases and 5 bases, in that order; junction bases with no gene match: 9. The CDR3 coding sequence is TGTGCCAGCAGCACCGTAGGGACAGGGGACCACGAGCAGTACTTC. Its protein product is CASSTVGTGDHEQYF.

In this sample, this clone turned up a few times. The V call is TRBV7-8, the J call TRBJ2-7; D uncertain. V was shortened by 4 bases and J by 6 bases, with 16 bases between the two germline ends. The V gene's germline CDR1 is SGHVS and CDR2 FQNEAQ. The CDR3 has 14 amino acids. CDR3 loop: CASSSRTRLREQYF. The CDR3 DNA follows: TGTGCCAGCAGCTCACGTACCCGACTTCGCGAGCAGTACTTC.

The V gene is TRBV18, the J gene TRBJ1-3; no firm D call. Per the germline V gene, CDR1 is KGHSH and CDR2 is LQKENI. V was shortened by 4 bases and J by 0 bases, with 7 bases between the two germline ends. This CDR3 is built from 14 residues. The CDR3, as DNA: TGTGCCAGCTCACTACGGGGCTCTGGAAACACCATATATTTT. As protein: CASSLRGSGNTIYF.

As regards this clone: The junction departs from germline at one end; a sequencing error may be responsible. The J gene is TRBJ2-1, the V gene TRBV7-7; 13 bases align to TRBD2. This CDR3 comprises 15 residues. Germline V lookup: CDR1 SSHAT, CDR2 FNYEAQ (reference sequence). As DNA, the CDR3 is TGTGCTAGCAGCTTAACTAGCGGGGGGGACAATGAGCAGTTCTTC. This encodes CASSLTSGGDNEQFF.

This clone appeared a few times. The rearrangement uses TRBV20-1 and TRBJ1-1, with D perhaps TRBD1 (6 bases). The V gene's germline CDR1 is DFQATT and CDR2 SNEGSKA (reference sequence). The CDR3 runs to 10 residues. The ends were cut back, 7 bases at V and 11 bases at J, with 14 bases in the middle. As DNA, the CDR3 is TGCAGTGTTCGCGGGGGGGGCGCTTTCTTT. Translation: CSVRGGGAFF.